The text below deals with one T cell receptor beta chain. Its antigen is still unknown. This record comes from a study of T-cell memory formation after mild COVID-19. Germline-derived CDR1 and CDR2 are SQVTM and ANQGSEA. With 1 base removed from V and 2 bases from J, the gap between germline ends came to 15 bases. CDR3 length: 15 amino acids. The TCR alpha and TCR beta cDNA libraries, bearing sample barcodes and UMIs, were generated by 5'RACE using constant-segment primers. TCRdb itself ran the 5' RACE reads through MiXCR, one entry per CDR3 protein. The table has 350,000 to 450,000 distinct CDR3 sequences, around 18% seen once. Overall study results and limits: The study detected some responding clones in pre-infection memory, suggesting cross-reactive memory joined.

The chain joins TRBV29-1 to TRBJ2-7; maybe TRBD1 (5 bases). Specimen: PBMCs or a T cell subset sorted from them (not recorded which). The TCR was taken from an adult woman who had mild COVID-19 (a few samples of this study predate the infection). Cell type and time point are not known. In DNA form, the CDR3 reads TGCAGCGTTGAAGGGGTAACAAGGGGCACCTACGAGCAGTACTTC. This codes for CSVEGVTRGTYEQYF.